This T cell receptor (beta chain) is from a study of neurological immune-mediated disorders. General study points: HTLV-1-associated myelopathy showed the most TCR clonal expansion; multiple sclerosis the least, below healthy controls. None of the CDR3 amino acid sequences in expanded clones turned up in more than one subject, which points to private repertoires in all groups.

By 5'RACE with 10-nucleotide random UMIs, the cDNA was made. Over 160 million TCR-beta sequences from 15-18 subjects came out of each sequencing run. TCRdb fed the 5' RACE reads into MiXCR, producing one record per CDR3 protein. The profile covers 80,000 or so distinct CDR3 sequences, with about 9% appearing a single time and less than 2% taken by the ten largest. This clonotype was recorded at least ten times. Its antigen is currently unknown. CDR1 and CDR2 (germline): MNHEY, SVGAGI. The CDR3 totals 14 residues. V lost 6 bases, J lost 6 bases, and 14 bases lay in between. This receptor was obtained from a man aged 50-59 years in good health. V gene TRBV6-5 combines with J gene TRBJ2-2, with no clear D. Sequencing was carried out using PBMCs. The CDR3 region has the DNA TGTGCCAGCAGATACGGTGGTCGGGCCGGGGAGCTGTTTTTT. This gives the protein CASRYGGRAGELFF.